This T cell receptor (beta chain) was sequenced during a study of blood T cell repertoires in COVID-19. Background on the study: Some COVID-19 samples were acute and others convalescent; all came from the United States, Italy and Spain. The cDNA or gDNA used as material had been derived from T cells, B-cell-depleted T cells, or PBMCs.

Original methodology: How many nucleated cells were present was estimated from reference gene primer amplification. Sequencing was performed with immunoSEQ multiplex PCR; in TCRdb, only in-frame clones are kept and a portion is missing. The V and J calls and clone size come from that table; D and trimming were worked out from the DNA. The data contain 250,000 to 350,000 clones, around 87% of them singletons. This clone was recorded once. This CDR3 has 13 residues. J lost 3 bases, V lost 2 bases, and 0 bases had no gene match. Germline loops: CDR1 MGHRA, CDR2 YSYEKL. The sample consisted of peripheral blood. V and J are TRBV4-1 and TRBJ2-7; 8 bases align to TRBD2. This clonotype originated in a man aged 18 to 29 with active or convalescent COVID-19. CDR3 protein: CASSQRGGYEQYF. CDR3 nucleotides: TGCGCCAGCAGCCAACGGGGGGGCTACGAGCAGTACTTC.